This T cell receptor (beta chain) was sequenced in a study of T cell responses to AZD1222 COVID-19 vaccine. In germline, CDR1 is SEHNR, CDR2 FQNEAQ (reference sequence). This CDR3 has 15 residues. V was pared by 1 base and J by 4 bases, with 10 bases between. Here immunoSEQ multiplex PCR was the method, and the copy in TCRdb shows in-frame clones only, minus some. This table has 150,000 to 200,000 clones, 85% to 95% appearing once. This clone was picked up one time. The source material was peripheral blood, sampled 28 days after the second AZD1222 dose. The chain carries TRBV7-9 and TRBJ1-4, with D unclear. The TCR comes from an adult who received the AZD1222 COVID-19 vaccine. The CDR3 reads CASSLVTPFNEKLFF. The CDR3 DNA follows: TGTGCCAGCAGCTTAGTAACCCCTTTTAATGAAAAACTGTTTTTT.